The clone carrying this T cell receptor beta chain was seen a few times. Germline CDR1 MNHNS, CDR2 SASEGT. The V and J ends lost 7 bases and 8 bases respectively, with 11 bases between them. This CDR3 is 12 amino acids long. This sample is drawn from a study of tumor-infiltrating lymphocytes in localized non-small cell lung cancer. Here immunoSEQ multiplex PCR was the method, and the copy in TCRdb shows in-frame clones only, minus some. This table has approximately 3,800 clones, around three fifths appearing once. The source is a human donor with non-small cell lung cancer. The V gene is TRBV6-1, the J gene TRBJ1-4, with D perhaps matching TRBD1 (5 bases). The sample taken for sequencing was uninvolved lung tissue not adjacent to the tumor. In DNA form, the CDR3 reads TGTGCCAGCAATCGGCGGGACGAAAAACTGTTTTTT. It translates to CASNRRDEKLFF.